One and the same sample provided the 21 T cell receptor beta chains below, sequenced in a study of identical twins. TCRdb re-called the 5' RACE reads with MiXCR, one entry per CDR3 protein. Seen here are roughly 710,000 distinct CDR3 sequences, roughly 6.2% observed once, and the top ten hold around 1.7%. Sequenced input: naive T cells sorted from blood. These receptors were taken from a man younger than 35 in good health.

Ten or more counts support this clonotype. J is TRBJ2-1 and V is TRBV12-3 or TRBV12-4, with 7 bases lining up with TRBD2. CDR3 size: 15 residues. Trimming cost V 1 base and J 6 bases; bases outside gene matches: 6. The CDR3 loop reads CASSLGGGAGNEQFF. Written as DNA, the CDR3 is TGTGCCAGCAGTTTAGGGGGAGGGGCGGGCAATGAGCAGTTCTTC.

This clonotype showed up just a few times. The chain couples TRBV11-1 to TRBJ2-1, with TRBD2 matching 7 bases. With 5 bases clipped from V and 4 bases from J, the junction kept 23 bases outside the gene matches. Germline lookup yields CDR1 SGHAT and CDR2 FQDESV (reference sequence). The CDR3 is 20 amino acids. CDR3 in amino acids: CASSPPRGRGGPDTYNEQFF. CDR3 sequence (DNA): TGTGCCAGCAGCCCACCCCGGGGGAGGGGCGGCCCTGACACATACAATGAGCAGTTCTTC.

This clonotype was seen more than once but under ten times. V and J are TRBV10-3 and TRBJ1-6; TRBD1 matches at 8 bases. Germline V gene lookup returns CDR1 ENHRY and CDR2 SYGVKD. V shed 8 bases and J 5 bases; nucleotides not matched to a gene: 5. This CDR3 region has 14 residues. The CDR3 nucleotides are TGTGCCATCGGGGAGACAGGGGATAATTCACCCCTCCACTTT. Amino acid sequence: CAIGETGDNSPLHF.

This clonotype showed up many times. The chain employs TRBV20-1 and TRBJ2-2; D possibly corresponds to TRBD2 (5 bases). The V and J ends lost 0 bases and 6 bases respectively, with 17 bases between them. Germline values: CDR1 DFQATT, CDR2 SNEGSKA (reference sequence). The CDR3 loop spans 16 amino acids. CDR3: CSARDSWWERAGELFF. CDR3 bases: TGCAGTGCTAGAGATTCTTGGTGGGAGAGGGCCGGGGAGCTGTTTTTT.

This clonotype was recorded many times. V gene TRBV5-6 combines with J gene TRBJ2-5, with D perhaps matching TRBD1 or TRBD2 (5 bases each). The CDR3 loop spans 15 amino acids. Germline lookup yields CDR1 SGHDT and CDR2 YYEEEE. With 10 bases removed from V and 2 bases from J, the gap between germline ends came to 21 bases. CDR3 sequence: CAGEGGGPVQETQYF. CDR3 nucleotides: TGTGCCGGCGAAGGTGGGGGACCGGTACAAGAGACCCAGTACTTC.

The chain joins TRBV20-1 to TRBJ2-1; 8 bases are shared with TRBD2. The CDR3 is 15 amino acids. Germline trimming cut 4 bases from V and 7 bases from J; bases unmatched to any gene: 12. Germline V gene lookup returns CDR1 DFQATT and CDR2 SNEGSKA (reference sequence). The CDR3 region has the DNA TGCAGTGCTACCCCCCCAGCGGGAGTTTTTAATGAGCAGTTCTTC. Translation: CSATPPAGVFNEQFF.

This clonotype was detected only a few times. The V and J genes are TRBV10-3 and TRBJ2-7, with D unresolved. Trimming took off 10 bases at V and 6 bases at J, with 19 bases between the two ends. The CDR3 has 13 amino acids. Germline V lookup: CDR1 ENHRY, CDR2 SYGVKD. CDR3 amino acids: CATHIQPLSEQYF. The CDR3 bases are TGTGCCACCCATATACAGCCTCTTTCCGAGCAGTACTTC.

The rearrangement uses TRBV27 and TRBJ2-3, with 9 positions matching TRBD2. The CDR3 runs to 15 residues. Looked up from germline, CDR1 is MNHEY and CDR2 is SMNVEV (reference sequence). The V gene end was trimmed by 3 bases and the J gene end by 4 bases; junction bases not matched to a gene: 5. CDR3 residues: CASSFSGRTPDTQYF. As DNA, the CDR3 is TGTGCCAGCAGTTTCAGCGGGAGGACCCCAGATACGCAGTATTTT.

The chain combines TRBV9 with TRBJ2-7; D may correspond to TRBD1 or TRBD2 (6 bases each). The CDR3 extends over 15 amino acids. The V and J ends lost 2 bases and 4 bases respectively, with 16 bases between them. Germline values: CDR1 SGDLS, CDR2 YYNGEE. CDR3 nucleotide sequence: TGTGCCAGCAGCGTCGTCGGATTAGGGGGGTACGAGCAGTACTTC. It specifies CASSVVGLGGYEQYF.

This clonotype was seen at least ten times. CDR3 protein: CSVLGQGETQYF. The CDR3 DNA sequence: TGCAGCGTTCTGGGACAGGGAGAGACCCAGTACTTC. The J gene is TRBJ2-5, the V gene TRBV29-1, with TRBD1 identical over 9 bases. Trimming at V came to 5 bases and at J to 4 bases, leaving 2 bases not matched to a gene. Germline V gene data show CDR1 as SQVTM and CDR2 as ANQGSEA. The CDR3 is 12 residues long. Combining the CDR3 with reference TRBV29-1 and TRBJ2-5 gives the whole variable domain SAVISQKPSRDICQRGTSLTIQCQVDSQVTMMFWYRQQPGQSLTLIATANQGSEATYESGFVIDKFPISRPNLTFSTLTVSNMSPEDSSIYLCSVLGQGETQYFGPGTRLLVL.

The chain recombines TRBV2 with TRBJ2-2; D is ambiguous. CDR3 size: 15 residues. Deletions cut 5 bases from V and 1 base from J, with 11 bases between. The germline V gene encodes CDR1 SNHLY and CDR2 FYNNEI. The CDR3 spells CASSINLRNTGELFF. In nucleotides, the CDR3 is TGTGCCAGCAGTATTAACCTACGGAACACCGGGGAGCTGTTTTTT.

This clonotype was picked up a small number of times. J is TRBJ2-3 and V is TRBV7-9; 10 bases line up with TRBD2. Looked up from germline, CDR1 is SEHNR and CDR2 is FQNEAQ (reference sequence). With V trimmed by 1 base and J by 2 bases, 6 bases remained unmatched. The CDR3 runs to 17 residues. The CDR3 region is CASSLGASGSLTDTQYF. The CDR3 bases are TGTGCCAGCAGCTTAGGAGCTAGCGGGAGTCTCACAGATACGCAGTATTTT.

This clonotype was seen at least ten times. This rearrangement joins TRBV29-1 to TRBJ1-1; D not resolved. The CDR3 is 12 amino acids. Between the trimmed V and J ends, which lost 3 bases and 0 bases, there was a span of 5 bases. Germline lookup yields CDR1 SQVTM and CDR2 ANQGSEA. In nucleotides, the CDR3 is TGCAGCGTTGAGAATCTGAACACTGAAGCTTTCTTT. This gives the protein CSVENLNTEAFF. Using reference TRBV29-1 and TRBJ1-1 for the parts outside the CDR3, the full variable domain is SAVISQKPSRDICQRGTSLTIQCQVDSQVTMMFWYRQQPGQSLTLIATANQGSEATYESGFVIDKFPISRPNLTFSTLTVSNMSPEDSSIYLCSVENLNTEAFFGQGTRLTVV.

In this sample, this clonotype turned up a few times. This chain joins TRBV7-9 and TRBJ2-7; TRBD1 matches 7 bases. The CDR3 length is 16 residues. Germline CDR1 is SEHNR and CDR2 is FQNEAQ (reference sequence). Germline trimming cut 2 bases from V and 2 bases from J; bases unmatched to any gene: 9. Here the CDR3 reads CASSLSRGQFAYEQYF. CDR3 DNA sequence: TGTGCCAGCAGCTTATCTAGGGGACAGTTCGCCTACGAGCAGTACTTC.

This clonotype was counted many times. The CDR3 reads CSVVAPMGRRETQYF. In nucleotides, the CDR3 is TGCAGCGTTGTGGCCCCCATGGGGAGGCGAGAGACCCAGTACTTC. J is TRBJ2-5 and V is TRBV29-1; tentative D call: TRBD2 (6 bases). V gave up 4 bases and J gave up 4 bases, with 19 bases separating them. The length of the CDR3 is 15 residues. The germline V gene encodes CDR1 SQVTM and CDR2 ANQGSEA.

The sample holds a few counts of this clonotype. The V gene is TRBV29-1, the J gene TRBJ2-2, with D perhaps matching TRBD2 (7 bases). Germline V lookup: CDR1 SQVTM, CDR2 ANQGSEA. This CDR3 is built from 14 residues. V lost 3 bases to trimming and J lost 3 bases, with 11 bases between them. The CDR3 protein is CSVDRGAYTGELFF. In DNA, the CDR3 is TGCAGCGTTGATCGGGGGGCGTACACCGGGGAGCTGTTTTTT.

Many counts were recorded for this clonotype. CDR3 protein: CASSLGDSQNQPQHF. CDR3 DNA: TGTGCCAGCAGCTTGGGGGACAGTCAGAATCAGCCCCAGCATTTT. The chain links TRBV5-5 to TRBJ1-5; 7 bases map to TRBD1. The CDR3 sequence is 15 residues long. The germline V gene encodes CDR1 SGHKS and CDR2 YYEKEE (reference sequence). V was clipped by 0 bases and J by 4 bases; unmatched bases: 4.

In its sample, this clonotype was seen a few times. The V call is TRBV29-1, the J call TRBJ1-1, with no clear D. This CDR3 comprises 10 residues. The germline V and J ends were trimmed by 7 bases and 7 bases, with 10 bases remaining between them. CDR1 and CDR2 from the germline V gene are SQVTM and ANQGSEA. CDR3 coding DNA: TGCAGCGCGCTTGCTCGTGAAGCTTTCTTT. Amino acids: CSALAREAFF.

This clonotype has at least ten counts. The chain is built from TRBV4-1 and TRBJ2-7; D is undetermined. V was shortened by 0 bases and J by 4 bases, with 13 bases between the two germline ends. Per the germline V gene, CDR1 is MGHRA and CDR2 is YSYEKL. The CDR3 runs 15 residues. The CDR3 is CASSQEKSVLYEQYF. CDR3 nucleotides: TGCGCCAGCAGCCAAGAGAAGAGCGTTTTATACGAGCAGTACTTC.

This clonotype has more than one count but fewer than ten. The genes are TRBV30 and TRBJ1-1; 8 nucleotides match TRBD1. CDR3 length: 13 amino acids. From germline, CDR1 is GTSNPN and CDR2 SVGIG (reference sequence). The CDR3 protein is CASRQGRNTEAFF. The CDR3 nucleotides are TGTGCATCTAGACAGGGGAGGAACACTGAAGCTTTCTTT.

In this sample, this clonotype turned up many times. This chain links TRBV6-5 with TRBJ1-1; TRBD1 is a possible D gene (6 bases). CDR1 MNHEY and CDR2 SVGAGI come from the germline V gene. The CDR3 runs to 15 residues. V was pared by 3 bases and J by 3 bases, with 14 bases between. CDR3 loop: CASSYTGRSDTEAFF. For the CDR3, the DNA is TGTGCCAGCAGTTATACAGGGAGGTCGGACACTGAAGCTTTCTTT.